A single sample is the source of the 6 T cell receptor beta chains below, sequenced in a study of CD8 T cells in Susac syndrome. Random-hexamer reverse transcription was applied to about 0.45 to 1 ug RNA. Each CDR3 protein is one row after TCRdb ran MiXCR on the immunoSEQ multiplex PCR reads. The sample gives around 300,000 distinct CDR3 sequences, 70% to 90% of which show up once; 0.18% is in the top ten. The sequencing input was CD8+ T cells from PBMCs. These receptors all come from a human donor with multiple sclerosis.

J is TRBJ2-5 and V is TRBV5-4; D unresolved. With 0 bases removed from V and 1 base from J, the gap between germline ends came to 4 bases. This CDR3 is built from 13 residues. The germline CDR1 and CDR2 sequences are SGHNT and YYREEE (reference sequence). The CDR3 bases are TGTGCCAGCAGCTTGGCCTCCCAAGAGACCCAGTACTTC. Amino acid sequence: CASSLASQETQYF. The entire variable domain, with the rest obtained from reference TRBV5-4 and TRBJ2-5, is as follows: ETGVTQSPTHLIKTRGQQVTLRCSSQSGHNTVSWYQQALGQGPQFIFQYYREEENGRGNFPPRFSGLQFPNYSSELNVNALELDDSALYLCASSLASQETQYFGPGTRLLVL.

The CDR3 nucleotides read TGTGCCAGCAGCTTAGCGGAGGCTAGCGGAAGCACAGATACGCAGTATTTT. Translation gives CASSLAEASGSTDTQYF. The chain has TRBV7-8 and TRBJ2-3; 7 bases match TRBD2. V was pared by 0 bases and J by 0 bases, with 6 bases of the junction left unmatched. The CDR3 covers 17 residues. Germline-derived CDR1 and CDR2 are SGHVS and FQNEAQ.

The chain has TRBV6-1 and TRBJ2-2; possible D gene TRBD2, 6 bases. Germline-derived CDR1 and CDR2 are MNHNS and SASEGT. The CDR3 has 18 amino acids. Trimming stripped 6 bases from V and 6 bases from J, with 26 bases between. Here the CDR3 DNA reads TGTGCCAGCAGACTCCATTCCGGGACTTTACTCGTGGCCGGGGAGCTGTTTTTT. Amino acids: CASRLHSGTLLVAGELFF.

The genes are TRBV7-2 and TRBJ2-2; D remains unclear. The V and J ends lost 2 bases and 6 bases respectively, with 7 bases between them. The length of the CDR3 is 13 residues. Germline loops: CDR1 SGHTA, CDR2 FQGNSA. The CDR3 bases are TGTGCCAGCAGCTTATCTCTCTCCGGGGAGCTGTTTTTT. Amino acid sequence: CASSLSLSGELFF. Complete variable domain (other parts from reference TRBV7-2 and TRBJ2-2): GAGVSQSPSNKVTEKGKDVELRCDPISGHTALYWYRQSLGQGLEFLIYFQGNSAPDKSGLPSDRFSAERTGGSVSTLTIQRTQQEDSAVYLCASSLSLSGELFFGEGSRLTVL.

The CDR3 DNA sequence: TGTGCCAGCAGCTCGCCGGGACAGAGAAACATTCAGTACTTC. Amino acids: CASSSPGQRNIQYF. The chain uses TRBV5-4 and TRBJ2-4; 7 bases line up with TRBD1. The V gene end was trimmed by 3 bases and the J gene end by 6 bases; junction bases not matched to a gene: 6. The CDR3 length is 14 residues. CDR1 SGHNT and CDR2 YYREEE come from the germline V gene (reference sequence).

The V and J genes are TRBV27 and TRBJ1-2, with D perhaps matching TRBD1 (5 bases). Trimming stripped 2 bases from V and 5 bases from J, with 12 bases between. The CDR3 is made up of 14 amino acids. The germline gives CDR1 MNHEY, CDR2 SMNVEV (reference sequence). Written as DNA, the CDR3 is TGTGCCAGCAGTTTAGCCGGGACGAGATATGGCTACACCTTC. This encodes CASSLAGTRYGYTF.